These 7 T cell receptor beta chains were sequenced from one sample in a study of patients and donors after allogeneic stem cell transplantation. TCRdb reprocessed the RT-PCR reads with MiXCR, giving one entry per CDR3 protein. The sample lists some 31,000 distinct CDR3 sequences, roughly a third occurring once. The sample comprised blood, either unsorted or a sorted T cell fraction (not recorded which). The source is a human donor who was either an allogeneic HSCT recipient or a stem cell or donor lymphocyte infusion donor (not recorded which). It is not recorded whose cells these are; they may come from a transplant donor.

The chain employs TRBV20-1 and TRBJ1-1; no firm D call. This CDR3 region has 12 residues. Germline CDR1 reads DFQATT; CDR2 reads SNEGSKA (reference sequence). V was trimmed by 1 base and J by 6 bases, leaving 9 bases between them. CDR3 DNA sequence: TGCAGTGCTAGAGTCCCTAGCGCTGAAGCTTTCTTT. Its translation is CSARVPSAEAFF.

The gene calls are TRBV6-2 or TRBV6-3 and TRBJ2-2, with unresolved D. Trimming removed 2 bases from V and 1 base from J, with 11 bases in between. CDR1 and CDR2 from the germline V gene are MNHEY and SVGEGT. The length of the CDR3 is 16 residues. The CDR3 loop is CASSYHSDLNTGELFF. CDR3 DNA sequence: TGTGCCAGCAGTTACCACTCCGATTTGAACACCGGGGAGCTGTTTTTT.

There are a few counts of this clonotype. J is TRBJ1-2 and V is TRBV12-3 or TRBV12-4, with a possible D match to TRBD1 (6 bases). The V end lost 3 bases, the J end lost 2 bases, and 10 bases lay between the germline ends. This CDR3 has 14 amino acids. The CDR3 loop reads CASSLRDKNYGYTF. Here the CDR3 DNA reads TGTGCCAGCAGTTTGCGGGACAAGAACTATGGCTACACCTTC.

The chain uses TRBV7-3 and TRBJ1-3; 10 bases align to TRBD1. The CDR3 is 15 amino acids. Looked up from germline, CDR1 is SGHTA and CDR2 is FQGTGA. V shed 5 bases, J shed 4 bases, and the junction held 5 bases outside the gene matches. CDR3: CASSAGTGVGNTIYF. CDR3 coding DNA: TGTGCCAGCAGCGCCGGGACAGGGGTCGGAAACACCATATATTTT.

This clonotype was observed a handful of times. This chain links TRBV3-1 with TRBJ2-5; tentative D call: TRBD2 (6 bases). The CDR3 has 16 residues. With 5 bases removed from V and 0 bases from J, the gap between germline ends came to 16 bases. Germline CDR1 is LGHDT and CDR2 is YNNKEL (reference sequence). For the CDR3, the DNA is TGTGCCAGCAGCGCACGGGACTGGCCCTACCAAGAGACCCAGTACTTC. It translates to CASSARDWPYQETQYF.

The chain has TRBV20-1 and TRBJ1-5, with 9 bases identical to TRBD1. The V and J ends lost 4 bases and 6 bases, in that order; junction bases with no gene match: 7. The CDR3 is made up of 14 amino acids. Looked up from germline, CDR1 is DFQATT and CDR2 is SNEGSKA (reference sequence). The CDR3 is CSATTGGSGQPQHF. The CDR3 DNA is TGCAGTGCTACGACAGGGGGGTCGGGTCAGCCCCAGCATTTT.

The chain is built from TRBV7-9 and TRBJ2-2; D gene ambiguous. The CDR3 contains 15 residues. Germline V gives CDR1 SEHNR, CDR2 FQNEAQ (reference sequence). The germline V and J ends were trimmed by 5 bases and 0 bases, with 10 bases remaining between them. The DNA of the CDR3 is TGTGCCAGCAGCCCGTTCACAACGAACACCGGGGAGCTGTTTTTT. Translated: CASSPFTTNTGELFF. The full variable domain, in which reference TRBV7-9 and TRBJ2-2 provide the parts outside the CDR3, is DTGVSQNPRHKITKRGQNVTFRCDPISEHNRLYWYRQTLGQGPEFLTYFQNEAQLEKSRLLSDRFSAERPKGSFSTLEIQRTEQGDSAMYLCASSPFTTNTGELFFGEGSRLTVL.